This T cell receptor beta chain stems from a study of T-cell memory formation after mild COVID-19. Broader study findings: CD4+ bias marked clones expanding day 15 to 37, unlike balanced contracting clones. Pre-infection memory harbored some responding clones, suggesting cross-reactive memory joined. Day 37-peaking second-wave clones had unconfirmed SARS-CoV-2 specificity.

TCRdb independently ran MiXCR on the 5' RACE reads; one entry per CDR3 protein. The data contain 430,000 or so distinct CDR3 sequences, around 27% of them singletons. As concerns this clonotype: The antigen is not known.

The sample consisted of PBMCs or a T cell subset sorted from them (not recorded which). The origin of this receptor is an adult woman who had mild COVID-19 (a few samples of this study predate the infection). Cell type and time point are not known.

This CDR3 reads CASGGGQNTGELFF. Here the CDR3 DNA reads TGCGCCAGCGGAGGCGGTCAGAACACCGGGGAGCTGTTTTTT. This chain connects TRBV5-1 to TRBJ2-2, with D perhaps TRBD2 (5 bases). Looked up from germline, CDR1 is SGHRS and CDR2 is YFSETQ. This CDR3 has 14 amino acids. V lost 7 bases and J lost 1, with 11 bases in between.